These T cell receptor beta chains were read from a single sample in a study of CD8 T cells in ankylosing spondylitis. From the 5' RACE reads, TCRdb called clonotypes with MiXCR, one entry per CDR3 protein. Here the sample spans fewer than 400,000 distinct CDR3 sequences, around 7.6% being singletons. The sequencing input was blood, either unsorted or a sorted T cell fraction (not recorded which). Source of these receptors: a male donor with ankylosing spondylitis. Each CDR3 is given with its conserved first and last residue. Fields, in order: J gene, clone size, D gene, V gene, CDR3 protein, CDR3 DNA. D genes are given only for firm matches. Clone size appears in some rows only: once, few, many, or a class for an expanded clone.

J: TRBJ2-5; size: NA; D: NA; V: TRBV30; CDR3: CAWSVRGRSVGETQYF; DNA: TGTGCCTGGAGTGTACGAGGCCGATCGGTTGGAGAGACCCAGTACTTC
J: TRBJ2-1; size: few; D: NA; V: TRBV7-9; CDR3: CASSFSPGSLSLDEQFF; DNA: TGTGCCAGCAGCTTCTCGCCGGGGTCCCTTTCGTTAGATGAGCAGTTCTTC
J: TRBJ1-4; size: few; D: NA; V: TRBV7-9; CDR3: CASSPPLDAPTNEKLFF; DNA: TGTGCCAGCAGCCCCCCTTTAGACGCCCCAACTAATGAAAAACTGTTTTTT
J: TRBJ2-1; size: few; D: TRBD2; V: TRBV20-1; CDR3: CSPRGGSLDEQFF; DNA: TGCAGCCCTCGGGGCGGGAGTTTAGATGAGCAGTTCTTC
J: TRBJ2-7; size: NA; D: TRBD1; V: TRBV7-3; CDR3: CASSPGTAPYEQYF; DNA: TGTGCCAGCAGCCCGGGGACAGCTCCCTACGAGCAGTACTTC
J: TRBJ2-1; size: NA; D: TRBD2; V: TRBV2; CDR3: CASSPGLVDNEQFF; DNA: TGTGCCAGCAGCCCGGGACTAGTTGACAATGAGCAGTTCTTC
J: TRBJ1-1; size: NA; D: NA; V: TRBV7-2; CDR3: CASSIRVFSGNTEAFF; DNA: TGTGCCAGCAGCATTCGGGTGTTTAGTGGAAACACTGAAGCTTTCTTT
J: TRBJ2-2; size: few; D: TRBD1; V: TRBV7-7; CDR3: CASSSDRGRPGELFF; DNA: TGTGCTAGCAGCTCGGACAGGGGGCGCCCCGGGGAGCTGTTTTTT
J: TRBJ2-7; size: NA; D: TRBD1; V: TRBV28; CDR3: CASIPQGSSYEQYF; DNA: TGTGCCAGCATCCCACAGGGGAGCTCCTACGAGCAGTACTTC
J: TRBJ2-2; size: many; D: NA; V: TRBV7-3; CDR3: CASSLNRVANTGELFF; DNA: TGTGCCAGCAGCCTCAACAGGGTCGCGAACACCGGGGAGCTGTTTTTT
J: TRBJ2-7; size: NA; D: NA; V: TRBV5-1; CDR3: CASSLIGRTHEQYF; DNA: TGCGCCAGCAGCTTAATAGGGAGGACCCACGAGCAGTACTTC
J: TRBJ2-2; size: NA; D: NA; V: TRBV12-3/TRBV12-4; CDR3: CATGPRLQFLAGELFF; DNA: TGTGCCACCGGACCGCGGCTCCAATTCCTGGCCGGGGAGCTGTTTTTT
J: TRBJ2-3; size: many; D: NA; V: TRBV12-3/TRBV12-4; CDR3: CASSLGLQSDTQYF; DNA: TGTGCCAGCAGTCTTGGACTTCAGTCAGATACGCAGTATTTT
J: TRBJ2-1; size: few; D: NA; V: TRBV6-2/TRBV6-3; CDR3: CASSYSTTSEQFF; DNA: TGTGCCAGCAGTTACTCGACAACGAGTGAGCAGTTCTTC
J: TRBJ2-1; size: NA; D: NA; V: TRBV12-3/TRBV12-4; CDR3: CASSLVRGRDNEQFF; DNA: TGTGCCAGCAGTTTAGTTCGTGGCAGGGATAATGAGCAGTTCTTC
J: TRBJ2-7; size: NA; D: NA; V: TRBV7-9; CDR3: CASSTGATYEQYF; DNA: TGTGCCAGCAGCACAGGAGCTACCTACGAGCAGTACTTC
J: TRBJ2-2; size: NA; D: NA; V: TRBV6-2/TRBV6-3; CDR3: CASSYRRRLNTGELFF; DNA: TGTGCCAGCAGTTACCGGCGACGGTTGAACACCGGGGAGCTGTTTTTT
J: TRBJ2-1; size: NA; D: TRBD2; V: TRBV4-2; CDR3: CASSQESLAGGSYNEQFF; DNA: TGTGCCAGCAGCCAAGAATCGCTAGCGGGGGGCTCCTACAATGAGCAGTTCTTC
J: TRBJ2-7; size: NA; D: NA; V: TRBV5-1; CDR3: CASSLASDKYEQYF; DNA: TGCGCCAGCAGCTTGGCCTCGGACAAATACGAGCAGTACTTC
J: TRBJ2-7; size: NA; D: NA; V: TRBV7-9; CDR3: CASSLGYGDLYEQYF; DNA: TGTGCCAGCAGCTTAGGTTACGGGGACCTCTACGAGCAGTACTTC
J: TRBJ2-6; size: few; D: NA; V: TRBV25-1; CDR3: CASSDPWGAGANVLTF; DNA: TGTGCCAGCAGTGATCCCTGGGGCGCTGGGGCCAACGTCCTGACTTTC
J: TRBJ2-1; size: few; D: TRBD2; V: TRBV11-3; CDR3: CASSPGTTNNEQFF; DNA: TGTGCCAGCAGTCCCGGGACTACAAACAATGAGCAGTTCTTC
J: TRBJ2-2; size: many; D: TRBD2; V: TRBV29-1; CDR3: CSADTSGTNTGELFF; DNA: TGCAGCGCTGACACTAGCGGTACGAACACCGGGGAGCTGTTTTTT
J: TRBJ1-4; size: NA; D: NA; V: TRBV20-1; CDR3: CSARDEGSYNEKLFF; DNA: TGCAGTGCTAGAGATGAGGGCAGCTATAATGAAAAACTGTTTTTT
J: TRBJ1-5; size: NA; D: NA; V: TRBV28; CDR3: CASAEEGILNQPQHF; DNA: TGTGCCAGCGCCGAAGAAGGGATTCTCAATCAGCCCCAGCATTTT
J: TRBJ2-5; size: NA; D: TRBD2; V: TRBV4-2; CDR3: CASSQDLAGIGETQYF; DNA: TGTGCCAGCAGCCAAGATCTAGCGGGAATAGGAGAGACCCAGTACTTC
J: TRBJ2-1; size: NA; D: TRBD2; V: TRBV7-3; CDR3: CASGMSPGGVGEQFF; DNA: TGTGCCAGCGGGATGAGCCCGGGAGGGGTCGGTGAGCAGTTCTTC
J: TRBJ2-1; size: NA; D: NA; V: TRBV28; CDR3: CASSSGQNYNEQFF; DNA: TGTGCCAGCAGTTCAGGACAGAACTACAATGAGCAGTTCTTC
J: TRBJ2-1; size: NA; D: TRBD2; V: TRBV19; CDR3: CASSITSGRNNVQFF; DNA: TGTGCCAGTAGTATTACTAGCGGGAGGAACAATGTGCAGTTCTTC
J: TRBJ2-2; size: few; D: NA; V: TRBV7-3; CDR3: CASSPAAPQGGELFF; DNA: TGTGCCAGCTCCCCGGCGGCCCCTCAGGGCGGGGAGCTGTTTTTT
J: TRBJ1-1; size: NA; D: TRBD1; V: TRBV9; CDR3: CASSVGPRQGEAFF; DNA: TGTGCCAGCAGCGTAGGCCCTCGACAGGGTGAAGCTTTCTTT
J: TRBJ2-7; size: few; D: NA; V: TRBV7-9; CDR3: CASSPRAGEQYF; DNA: TGTGCCAGCAGCCCCCGGGCAGGGGAGCAGTACTTC
J: TRBJ2-1; size: many; D: TRBD2; V: TRBV4-3; CDR3: CASSRSGRSYNEQFF; DNA: TGCGCCAGCAGCCGCAGCGGGAGGTCCTACAATGAGCAGTTCTTC
J: TRBJ2-3; size: NA; D: TRBD2; V: TRBV7-9; CDR3: CASRGSRGLAVTDTQYF; DNA: TGTGCCAGCAGAGGGTCCCGGGGACTAGCGGTCACAGATACGCAGTATTTT
J: TRBJ2-2; size: NA; D: TRBD2; V: TRBV18; CDR3: CASSPRAAGTATGGELFF; DNA: TGTGCCAGCTCACCGAGGGCAGCGGGAACGGCGACTGGGGGGGAGCTGTTTTTT
J: TRBJ2-7; size: NA; D: TRBD2; V: TRBV6-1; CDR3: CASSLGTSGPTYEQYF; DNA: TGTGCCAGCAGCCTTGGGACTAGCGGGCCCACCTACGAGCAGTACTTC
J: TRBJ2-5; size: many; D: NA; V: TRBV20-1; CDR3: CSAPGGFGETQYF; DNA: TGCAGTGCCCCGGGGGGCTTCGGAGAGACCCAGTACTTC
J: TRBJ2-1; size: many; D: NA; V: TRBV5-1; CDR3: CASSPVAPSSYNEQFF; DNA: TGCGCCAGCAGCCCCGTAGCGCCTAGCTCCTACAATGAGCAGTTCTTC
J: TRBJ1-5; size: NA; D: NA; V: TRBV10-3; CDR3: CAISGGYSYQPQHF; DNA: TGTGCCATCAGTGGTGGGTATAGCTATCAGCCCCAGCATTTT
J: TRBJ2-1; size: few; D: TRBD2; V: TRBV3-1; CDR3: CASSPRTSGRTEQFF; DNA: TGTGCCAGCAGCCCTCGGACTAGCGGGAGGACCGAGCAGTTCTTC
J: TRBJ2-7; size: NA; D: TRBD1; V: TRBV12-3/TRBV12-4; CDR3: CASSLAGQGPYEQYF; DNA: TGTGCCAGCAGTTTAGCGGGACAGGGGCCCTACGAGCAGTACTTC
J: TRBJ2-1; size: NA; D: NA; V: TRBV5-5; CDR3: CASSLRSSRYNEQFF; DNA: TGTGCCAGCAGCTTGCGGTCTAGCAGATACAATGAGCAGTTCTTC
J: TRBJ1-5; size: many; D: NA; V: TRBV28; CDR3: CASSLRGGQPQHF; DNA: TGTGCCAGCAGTCTGCGGGGTGGGCAGCCCCAGCATTTT
J: TRBJ2-7; size: few; D: NA; V: TRBV21-1; CDR3: CASSKPLAIEQYF; DNA: TGTGCCAGCAGCAAACCTTTAGCGATCGAGCAGTACTTC
J: TRBJ1-5; size: NA; D: TRBD1; V: TRBV7-9; CDR3: CASSDDRGHNQPQHF; DNA: TGTGCCAGCAGCGATGACAGGGGTCACAATCAGCCCCAGCATTTT
J: TRBJ2-1; size: few; D: NA; V: TRBV2; CDR3: CASTLSPTEQFF; DNA: TGTGCCAGCACGCTTAGCCCCACTGAGCAGTTCTTC
J: TRBJ2-3; size: few; D: NA; V: TRBV11-2; CDR3: CASSSDIGGGGTDTQYF; DNA: TGTGCCAGCAGCTCAGACATTGGAGGGGGTGGCACAGATACGCAGTATTTT